The rows below give T cell receptor beta chains drawn from one sample of a study of blood T cell repertoires in COVID-19. Repertoires were generated with immunoSEQ multiplex PCR, while TCRdb's copy carries only in-frame clones and drops some. Of more than 200,000 clones listed, about 88% are singletons. Material: peripheral blood. The receptors were sampled from a woman aged 40-49 years who had recovered from COVID-19. Each CDR3 is given without its conserved first and last residue. Each record gives: clone size, V gene, D gene, J gene, CDR3 protein. A D gene is named only where the DNA matches it firmly. For some rows the clone size is stated as once, few or many, or as a class when expanded; others skip it.

NA	TRBV19	NA	TRBJ1-2	ASSATATGNYGYT
NA	TRBV2	NA	TRBJ2-1	ASSELRSNEQF
NA	TRBV5-4	TRBD2	TRBJ2-1	ASSFTGGPPNEQF
once	TRBV11-3	NA	TRBJ2-3	ASSLYGDTQY
NA	TRBV10-3	TRBD2	TRBJ2-3	AISARSLTSGTGDTQY
NA	TRBV6-1	NA	TRBJ2-7	ASSELGIGEQY
NA	TRBV28	TRBD1	TRBJ1-2	ASSSRFGGQTNYGYT
few	TRBV7-2	TRBD1	TRBJ1-5	ASTLNRGDQPQH
NA	TRBV4-3	TRBD2	TRBJ2-2	ASSLVLAGSAGELF
NA	TRBV7-8	NA	TRBJ2-7	ASSLEVASVISYEQY
NA	TRBV18	NA	TRBJ2-3	ASSPARGSTDTQY
once	TRBV11-3	TRBD2	TRBJ2-5	ASTAGGETQY
NA	TRBV27	TRBD1	TRBJ1-5	ASSPGQGSGIYSNQPQH